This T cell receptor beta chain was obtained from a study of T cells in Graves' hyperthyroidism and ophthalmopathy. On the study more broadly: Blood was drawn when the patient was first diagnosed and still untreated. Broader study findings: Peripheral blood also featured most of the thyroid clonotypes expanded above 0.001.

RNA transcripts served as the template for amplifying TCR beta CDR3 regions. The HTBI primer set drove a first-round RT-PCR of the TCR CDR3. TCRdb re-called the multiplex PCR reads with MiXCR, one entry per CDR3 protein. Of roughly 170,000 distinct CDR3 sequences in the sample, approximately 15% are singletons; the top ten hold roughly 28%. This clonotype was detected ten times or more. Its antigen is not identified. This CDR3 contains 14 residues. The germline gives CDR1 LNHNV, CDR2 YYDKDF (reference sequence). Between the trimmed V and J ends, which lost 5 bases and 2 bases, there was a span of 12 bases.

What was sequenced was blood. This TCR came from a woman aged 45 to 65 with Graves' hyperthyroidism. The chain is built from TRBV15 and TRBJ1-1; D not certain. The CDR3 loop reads CATSERAINTEAFF. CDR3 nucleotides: TGTGCCACCAGCGAAAGGGCCATCAACACTGAAGCTTTCTTT.